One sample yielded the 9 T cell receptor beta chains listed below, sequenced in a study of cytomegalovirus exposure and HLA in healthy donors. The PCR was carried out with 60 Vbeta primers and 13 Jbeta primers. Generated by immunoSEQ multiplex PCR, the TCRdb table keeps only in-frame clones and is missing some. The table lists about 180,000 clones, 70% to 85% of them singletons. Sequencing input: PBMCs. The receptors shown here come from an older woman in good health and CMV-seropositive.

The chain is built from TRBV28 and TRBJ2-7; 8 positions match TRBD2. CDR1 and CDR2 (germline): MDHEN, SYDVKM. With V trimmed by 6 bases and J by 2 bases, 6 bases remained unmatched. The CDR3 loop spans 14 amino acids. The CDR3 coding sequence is TGTGCCAGCAGCCGCGGGGGGACGGCCTACGAGCAGTACTTC. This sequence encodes CASSRGGTAYEQYF.

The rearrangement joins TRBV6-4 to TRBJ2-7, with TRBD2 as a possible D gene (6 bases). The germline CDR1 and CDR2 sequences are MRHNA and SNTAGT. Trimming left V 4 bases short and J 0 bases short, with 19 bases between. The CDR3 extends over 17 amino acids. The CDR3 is CASSGGDRTVSSYEQYF. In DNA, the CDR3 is TGTGCCAGCAGTGGGGGGGATCGGACGGTAAGCTCCTACGAGCAGTACTTC.

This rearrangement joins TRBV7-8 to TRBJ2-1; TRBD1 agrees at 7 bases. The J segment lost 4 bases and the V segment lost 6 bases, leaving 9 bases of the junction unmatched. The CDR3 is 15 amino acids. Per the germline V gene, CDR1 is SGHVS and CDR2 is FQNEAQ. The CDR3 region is CASRQTGAQYNEQFF. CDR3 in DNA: TGTGCCAGCAGACAAACAGGGGCGCAGTACAATGAGCAGTTCTTC.

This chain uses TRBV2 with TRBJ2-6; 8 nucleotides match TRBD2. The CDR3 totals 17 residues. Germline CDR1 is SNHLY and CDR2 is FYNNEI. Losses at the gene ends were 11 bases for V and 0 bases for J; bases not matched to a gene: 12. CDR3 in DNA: TGTGCCGGGGGGACGGGCCGGGAGGGCTCTGGGGCCAACGTCCTGACTTTC. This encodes CAGGTGREGSGANVLTF.

The CDR3 spells CASSLRGGGTSGAYEQYF. DNA of the CDR3: TGTGCCAGCAGCTTAAGAGGGGGAGGGACTAGCGGGGCCTACGAGCAGTACTTC. The chain carries TRBV11-2 and TRBJ2-7; 13 bases line up with TRBD2. This CDR3 has 18 residues. Per the germline V gene, CDR1 is SGHAT and CDR2 is FQNNGV. The trim removed 2 bases at V and 2 bases at J, leaving 9 bases unmatched.

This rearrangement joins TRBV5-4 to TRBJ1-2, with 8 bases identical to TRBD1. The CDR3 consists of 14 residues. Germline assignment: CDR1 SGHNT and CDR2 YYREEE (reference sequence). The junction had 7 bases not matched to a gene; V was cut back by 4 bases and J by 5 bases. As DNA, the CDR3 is TGTGCCAGCAGCGCGGGACAGGAGACTTATGGCTACACCTTC. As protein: CASSAGQETYGYTF.

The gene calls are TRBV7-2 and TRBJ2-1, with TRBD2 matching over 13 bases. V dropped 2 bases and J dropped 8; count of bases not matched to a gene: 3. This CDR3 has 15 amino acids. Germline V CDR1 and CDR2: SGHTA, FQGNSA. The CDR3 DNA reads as TGTGCCAGCAGCTTAACCGGGACTAGCGGGGATGAGCAGTTCTTC. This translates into CASSLTGTSGDEQFF. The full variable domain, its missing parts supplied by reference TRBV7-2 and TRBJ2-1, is GAGVSQSPSNKVTEKGKDVELRCDPISGHTALYWYRQSLGQGLEFLIYFQGNSAPDKSGLPSDRFSAERTGGSVSTLTIQRTQQEDSAVYLCASSLTGTSGDEQFFGPGTRLTVL.

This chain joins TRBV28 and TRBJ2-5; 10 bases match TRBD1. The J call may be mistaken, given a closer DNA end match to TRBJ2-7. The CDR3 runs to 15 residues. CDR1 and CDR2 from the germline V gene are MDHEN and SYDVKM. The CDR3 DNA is TGTGCCAGCAGTTCGGGGGGACAGGGGAACTACGAGCAGTACTTC. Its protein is CASSSGGQGNYEQYF.

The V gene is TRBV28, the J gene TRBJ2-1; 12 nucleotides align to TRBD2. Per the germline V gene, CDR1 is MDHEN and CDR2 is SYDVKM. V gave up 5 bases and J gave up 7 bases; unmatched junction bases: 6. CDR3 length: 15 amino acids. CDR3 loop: CASSTLAGGPNEQFF. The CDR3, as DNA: TGTGCCAGCAGTACGCTAGCGGGAGGGCCGAATGAGCAGTTCTTC.